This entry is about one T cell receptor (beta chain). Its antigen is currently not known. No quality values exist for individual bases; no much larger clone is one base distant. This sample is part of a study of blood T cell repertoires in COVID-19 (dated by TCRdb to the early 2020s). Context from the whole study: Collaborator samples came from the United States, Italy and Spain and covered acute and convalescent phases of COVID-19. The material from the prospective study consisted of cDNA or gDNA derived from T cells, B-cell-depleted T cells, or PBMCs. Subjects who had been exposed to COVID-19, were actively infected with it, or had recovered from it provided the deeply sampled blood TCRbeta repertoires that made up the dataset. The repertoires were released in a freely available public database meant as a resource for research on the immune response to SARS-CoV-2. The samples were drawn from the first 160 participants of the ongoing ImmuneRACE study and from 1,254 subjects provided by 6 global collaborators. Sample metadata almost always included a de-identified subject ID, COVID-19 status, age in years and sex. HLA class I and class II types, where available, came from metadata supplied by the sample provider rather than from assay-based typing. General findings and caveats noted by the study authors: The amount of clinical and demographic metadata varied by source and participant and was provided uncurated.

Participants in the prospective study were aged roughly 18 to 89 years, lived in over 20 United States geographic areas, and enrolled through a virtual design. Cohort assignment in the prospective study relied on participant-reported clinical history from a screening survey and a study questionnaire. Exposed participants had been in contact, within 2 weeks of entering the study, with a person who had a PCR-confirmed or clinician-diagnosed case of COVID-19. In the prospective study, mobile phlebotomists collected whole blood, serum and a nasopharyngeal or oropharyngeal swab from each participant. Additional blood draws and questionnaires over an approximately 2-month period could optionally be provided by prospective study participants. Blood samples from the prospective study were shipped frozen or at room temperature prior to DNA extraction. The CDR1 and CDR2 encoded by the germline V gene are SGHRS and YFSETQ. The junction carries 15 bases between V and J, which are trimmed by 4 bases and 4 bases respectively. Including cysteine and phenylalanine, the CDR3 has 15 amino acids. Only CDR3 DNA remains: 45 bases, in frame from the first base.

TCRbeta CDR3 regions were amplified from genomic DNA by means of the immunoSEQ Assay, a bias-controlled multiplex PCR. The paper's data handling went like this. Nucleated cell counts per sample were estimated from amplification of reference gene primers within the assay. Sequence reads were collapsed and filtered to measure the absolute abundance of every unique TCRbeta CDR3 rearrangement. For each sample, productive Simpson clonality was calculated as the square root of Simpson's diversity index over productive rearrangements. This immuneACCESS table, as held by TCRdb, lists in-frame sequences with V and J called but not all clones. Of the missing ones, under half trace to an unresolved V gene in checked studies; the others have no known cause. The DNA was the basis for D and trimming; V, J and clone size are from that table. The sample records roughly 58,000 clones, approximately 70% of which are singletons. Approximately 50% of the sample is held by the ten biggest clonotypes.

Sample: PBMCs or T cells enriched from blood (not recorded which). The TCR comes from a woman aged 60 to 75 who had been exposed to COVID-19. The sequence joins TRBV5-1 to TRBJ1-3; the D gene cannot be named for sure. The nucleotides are TGCGCCAGCAGCCCCCAGCCTGGGCCCGGAAACACCATATATTTT. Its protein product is CASSPQPGPGNTIYF. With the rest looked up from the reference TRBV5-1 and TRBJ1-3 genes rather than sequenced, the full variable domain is KAGVTQTPRYLIKTRGQQVTLSCSPISGHRSVSWYQQTPGQGLQFLFEYFSETQRNKGNFPGRFSGRQFSNSRSEMNVSTLELGDSALYLCASSPQPGPGNTIYFGEGSWLTVV.